Shown below are 6 T cell receptor beta chains from a single sample sequenced in a study of cytomegalovirus exposure and HLA in healthy donors. The study ran its PCR with 60 Vbeta and 13 Jbeta primers. Assay: immunoSEQ multiplex PCR; the TCRdb copy retains only in-frame clones and omits some. The sample table includes roughly 120,000 clones. Input material: PBMCs. These receptors were collected from a man between 18 and 35 years old in good health and CMV-seronegative.

The V gene is TRBV6-1, the J gene TRBJ2-2; D is possibly TRBD1 (5 bases). CDR3 length equals 17 residues. Deletions cut 2 bases from V and 3 bases from J, with 16 bases between. Germline assignment: CDR1 MNHNS and CDR2 SASEGT. Here the CDR3 DNA reads TGTGCCAGCAGTGAATTCGGTACAGGCACCGACACCGGGGAGCTGTTTTTT. Translated: CASSEFGTGTDTGELFF.

This chain uses TRBV6-1 with TRBJ1-2; 9 bases match TRBD1. Germline lookup yields CDR1 MNHNS and CDR2 SASEGT. The CDR3 totals 13 residues. The J segment lost 7 bases and the V segment lost 6 bases, leaving 6 bases of the junction unmatched. As DNA, the CDR3 is TGTGCCAGCAGGGCCGGGACAGGGTTTGGCTACACCTTC. Its translation: CASRAGTGFGYTF.

The chain combines TRBV4-1 with TRBJ2-7, with 8 bases matching TRBD1. Trimming cost V 0 bases and J 2 bases; bases outside gene matches: 6. The CDR3 runs to 16 residues. CDR1 and CDR2 (germline): MGHRA, YSYEKL. In DNA form, the CDR3 reads TGCGCCAGCAGCCAAGATTTAACGGACAGGGCCTACGAGCAGTACTTC. Amino acids: CASSQDLTDRAYEQYF.

This chain joins TRBV5-5 and TRBJ2-7; possibly TRBD2 for D (5 bases). In germline, CDR1 is SGHKS, CDR2 YYEKEE (reference sequence). This CDR3 has 14 residues. V lost 5 bases, J lost 0 bases, and 12 bases lay in between. Here the CDR3 DNA reads TGTGCCAGCAGGGAGGAGCCCTTCTCCTACGAGCAGTACTTC. Its translation: CASREEPFSYEQYF.

This chain links TRBV13 with TRBJ2-2, with TRBD2 matching over 10 bases. V trimming: 5 bases; J trimming: 10 bases; junction bases outside the gene matches: 13. The CDR3 spans 16 residues. CDR1 is PRHDT and CDR2 is FYEKMQ in the germline V gene (reference sequence). CDR3 sequence reads: CASSRSGRSVALELFF. CDR3 in DNA: TGTGCCAGCAGCCGTAGCGGGAGGTCGGTGGCCTTGGAGCTGTTTTTT.

The chain uses TRBV7-9 and TRBJ1-3; the D is unclear. The CDR3 sequence is 14 residues long. The germline V and J ends were trimmed by 3 bases and 0 bases, with 6 bases remaining between them. Germline V gene data show CDR1 as SEHNR and CDR2 as FQNEAQ (reference sequence). The CDR3 sequence: CASSFGLSGNTIYF. In nucleotides, the CDR3 is TGTGCCAGCAGCTTTGGGCTCTCTGGAAACACCATATATTTT.